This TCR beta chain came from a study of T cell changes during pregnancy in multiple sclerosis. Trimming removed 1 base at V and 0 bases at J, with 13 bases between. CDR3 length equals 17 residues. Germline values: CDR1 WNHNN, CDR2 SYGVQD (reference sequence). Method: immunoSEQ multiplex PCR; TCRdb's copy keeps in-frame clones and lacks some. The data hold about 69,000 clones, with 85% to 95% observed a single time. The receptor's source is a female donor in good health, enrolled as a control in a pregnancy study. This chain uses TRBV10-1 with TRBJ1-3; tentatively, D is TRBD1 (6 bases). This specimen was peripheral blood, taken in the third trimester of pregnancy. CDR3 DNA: TGCGCCAGCAGTGAGTTTCGGACAGCCAACTCTGGAAACACCATATATTTT. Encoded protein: CASSEFRTANSGNTIYF.